A single sample is the source of the 23 T cell receptor beta chains below, sequenced in a study of response to subunit inactivated influenza vaccine. TCRdb used MiXCR to reprocess the RT-PCR reads, holding one entry per CDR3 protein. This table holds roughly 790,000 distinct CDR3 sequences, around 20% found once. The sequencing used PBMCs from blood, collected around 5 days after vaccination. The receptors derive from a man aged 50 or older who received an inactivated influenza vaccine.

This clonotype was seen a few times. The V and J genes are TRBV20-1 and TRBJ1-2; TRBD1 is a possible D gene (6 bases). The CDR3 is 15 amino acids. Germline V gene sequence: CDR1 DFQATT, CDR2 SNEGSKA (reference sequence). V lost 3 bases and J 3 bases, leaving 17 bases between the germline ends. The CDR3 sequence is CSASSGEGGHYGYTF. In DNA, the CDR3 is TGCAGTGCTAGTTCGGGCGAGGGGGGCCACTATGGCTACACCTTC.

The chain employs TRBV7-2 and TRBJ2-5, with TRBD1 as a possible D gene (5 bases). Trimming left V 1 base short and J 2 bases short, with 11 bases between. The CDR3 is made up of 15 amino acids. CDR1 and CDR2 from the germline V gene are SGHTA and FQGNSA. The CDR3 DNA sequence: TGTGCCAGCAGCTTAGACAGGATGAGACAAGAGACCCAGTACTTC. It encodes CASSLDRMRQETQYF.

The CDR3 reads CATFVAGYHHNEQFF. CDR3 bases: TGTGCCACTTTTGTAGCGGGGTACCACCACAATGAGCAGTTCTTC. The rearrangement uses TRBV12-3 or TRBV12-4 and TRBJ2-1, with 8 bases fitting TRBD2. V lost 10 bases and J lost 5; bases outside the gene matches: 13. The CDR3 sequence is 15 residues long.

This clonotype has a count of ten or more. The rearrangement uses TRBV28 and TRBJ2-7; 9 bases match TRBD1. Per the germline V gene, CDR1 is MDHEN and CDR2 is SYDVKM. This CDR3 is 15 amino acids long. The trim removed 4 bases at V and 4 bases at J, leaving 8 bases unmatched. CDR3 sequence (DNA): TGTGCCAGCAGTTCCCCGGGACAGGGAAGGTACGAGCAGTACTTC. This codes for CASSSPGQGRYEQYF. The complete variable domain, with remaining parts taken from reference TRBV28 and TRBJ2-7, reads DVKVTQSSRYLVKRTGEKVFLECVQDMDHENMFWYRQDPGLGLRLIYFSYDVKMKEKGDIPEGYSVSREKKERFSLILESASTNQTSMYLCASSSPGQGRYEQYFGPGTRLTVT.

This sequence joins TRBV20-1 and TRBJ2-1; 7 nucleotides match TRBD2. This CDR3 region has 15 residues. Per the germline V gene, CDR1 is DFQATT and CDR2 is SNEGSKA (reference sequence). The J segment lost 6 bases and the V segment lost 6 bases, leaving 14 bases of the junction unmatched. The DNA of the CDR3 is TGCAGTGCCACCTCCCTTTACGGGGGGTTCAATGAGCAGTTCTTC. This translates into CSATSLYGGFNEQFF.

The rearrangement links TRBV6-1 to TRBJ2-7; possibly TRBD1 or TRBD2 for D (6 bases each). Trimming left V 6 bases short and J 3 bases short, with 12 bases between. The CDR3 runs 13 residues. Germline V gene sequence: CDR1 MNHNS, CDR2 SASEGT. The CDR3 spells CASSRGQFYEQYF. CDR3 DNA: TGTGCCAGCAGCCGGGGGCAGTTCTACGAGCAGTACTTC.

This chain connects TRBV6-5 to TRBJ1-5, with D perhaps matching TRBD1 (6 bases). V was cut by 4 bases and J by 0 bases, with 16 bases left in between. The CDR3 runs to 17 residues. Germline CDR1 and CDR2: MNHEY and SVGAGI. CDR3 sequence (DNA): TGTGCCAGCAGTTCCTGGGGGGGGCCGGATAGCAATCAGCCCCAGCATTTT. Residues: CASSSWGGPDSNQPQHF.

V and J are TRBV4-3 and TRBJ2-1; the D gene is possibly TRBD2 (7 bases). CDR3 length: 16 residues. The germline CDR1 and CDR2 sequences are LGHNA and YSLEER. V lost 1 base, J lost 8 bases, and 18 bases lay in between. The CDR3 region is CASSQGGRGFGHEQFF. The CDR3 nucleotides are TGCGCCAGCAGCCAAGGGGGGCGGGGGTTCGGGCATGAGCAGTTCTTC.

The V and J genes are TRBV24-1 and TRBJ2-5, with 11 bases aligning to TRBD2. Germline V gene data show CDR1 as KGHDR and CDR2 as SFDVKD. The CDR3 runs 16 residues. With V trimmed by 1 base and J by 3 bases, 3 bases remained unmatched. CDR3 in DNA: TGTGCCACCAGTGATTTTAGCGGGGGGGCCAAAGAGACCCAGTACTTC. Its translation: CATSDFSGGAKETQYF.

This clonotype was detected many times. The chain links TRBV20-1 to TRBJ2-7; D uncertain. This CDR3 region has 14 residues. The germline gives CDR1 DFQATT, CDR2 SNEGSKA (reference sequence). V shed 6 bases and J shed 0 bases, with 15 bases lying between them. Here the CDR3 reads CSAPRTTASYEQYF. The CDR3 DNA reads as TGCAGTGCCCCCAGGACCACCGCCTCCTACGAGCAGTACTTC.

The chain uses TRBV12-3 or TRBV12-4 and TRBJ2-3; a weak D match, TRBD2 (6 bases). The V end was cut by 3 bases, the J end by 0 bases, with 13 bases between. The length of the CDR3 is 16 residues. The CDR3 nucleotides read TGTGCCAGCAGTTTCCGGGAGACATACAGCACAGATACGCAGTATTTT. Its translation is CASSFRETYSTDTQYF.

This clonotype was seen only a few times. The rearrangement joins TRBV18 to TRBJ1-2; TRBD1 agrees at 9 bases. CDR3 size: 17 residues. The germline CDR1 and CDR2 sequences are KGHSH and LQKENI. J was trimmed by 7 bases and V by 5 bases; bases with no gene match: 17. The CDR3 sequence is CASSSTAGTGFLSGYTF. CDR3 nucleotides: TGTGCCAGCTCATCGACTGCAGGGACAGGGTTTTTGTCTGGCTACACCTTC.

The chain couples TRBV7-9 to TRBJ2-7; D ambiguous. The CDR3 length is 15 residues. CDR1 and CDR2 from the germline V gene are SEHNR and FQNEAQ (reference sequence). Trimming left V 1 base short and J 3 bases short, with 13 bases between. The CDR3 spells CASSLVGSPSYEQYF. The CDR3 coding sequence is TGTGCCAGCAGCTTAGTCGGTTCGCCGAGCTACGAGCAGTACTTC.

The CDR3 spells CSATTGHLQETQYF. The CDR3 DNA sequence: TGCAGTGCAACCACTGGACACCTCCAAGAGACCCAGTACTTC. V gene TRBV20-1 combines with J gene TRBJ2-5, with D possibly being TRBD1 (5 bases). The V end was cut by 6 bases, the J end by 1 base, with 15 bases between. Per the germline V gene, CDR1 is DFQATT and CDR2 is SNEGSKA (reference sequence). The CDR3 totals 14 residues.

The V call is TRBV5-1, the J call TRBJ2-3, with TRBD2 matching 13 bases. Germline lookup yields CDR1 SGHRS and CDR2 YFSETQ. The length of the CDR3 is 18 residues. The V segment lost 6 bases and the J segment 4 bases; nucleotides outside the gene matches: 14. In DNA form, the CDR3 reads TGCGCCAGCACCACCACTAGCGGGAGGGCCTCAAGGGCAGATACGCAGTATTTT. It yields the protein CASTTTSGRASRADTQYF.

The table lists this clonotype with a few counts. The gene calls are TRBV28 and TRBJ2-4; D may be TRBD1 (6 bases). V lost 4 bases, J lost 0 bases, and 19 bases lay in between. The CDR3 contains 18 residues. Germline V CDR1 and CDR2: MDHEN, SYDVKM. This chain's CDR3 is CASSSTGASRLAKNIQYF. The CDR3 bases are TGTGCCAGCAGTTCGACAGGAGCCTCCAGACTAGCCAAAAACATTCAGTACTTC.

This clonotype was detected a few times. The chain is built from TRBV7-9 and TRBJ2-7; no firm D call. V lost 1 base and J lost 0, with 7 bases in between. The germline V gene has CDR1 SEHNR and CDR2 FQNEAQ (reference sequence). The CDR3 has 14 amino acids. Here the CDR3 DNA reads TGTGCCAGCAGCTTAGAGCTGCTCTCCTACGAGCAGTACTTC. Residues: CASSLELLSYEQYF.

This clonotype showed up just a few times. The chain combines TRBV4-1 with TRBJ2-3; the D gene is possibly TRBD1 (5 bases). V gave up 4 bases and J gave up 6 bases, with 14 bases separating them. Germline V CDR1 and CDR2: MGHRA, YSYEKL. The CDR3 contains 14 residues. For the CDR3, the DNA is TGCGCCAGCAGCCGACAGACCCGGGTGGATACGCAGTATTTT. Protein product: CASSRQTRVDTQYF.

This clonotype occurred a few times. The chain carries TRBV12-3 or TRBV12-4 and TRBJ2-7; D unresolved. CDR3 length: 13 residues. Trimming shortened V by 5 bases and J by 5 bases, and 13 bases separated the two germline ends. The CDR3 coding sequence is TGTGCCAGCAGTCGGACCCCGTACAACGAGCAGTACTTC. This codes for CASSRTPYNEQYF.

The chain joins TRBV5-6 to TRBJ1-1; D remains ambiguous. The CDR3 is 14 residues long. Germline CDR1 and CDR2: SGHDT and YYEEEE. V was trimmed by 2 bases and J by 5 bases, leaving 13 bases between them. CDR3 residues: CASSLRLGWTEAFF. For the CDR3, the DNA is TGTGCCAGCAGCTTAAGGTTAGGGTGGACTGAAGCTTTCTTT.

The genes are TRBV10-3 and TRBJ2-7, with D tentatively TRBD1 (6 bases). This CDR3 has 13 amino acids. Germline CDR1 ENHRY, CDR2 SYGVKD. V lost 6 bases and J 0 bases, leaving 9 bases between the germline ends. The CDR3 loop is CAIRRDTSYEQYF. The CDR3 DNA reads as TGTGCCATCAGGAGGGACACCTCCTACGAGCAGTACTTC.

The rearrangement links TRBV24-1 to TRBJ2-1, with D possibly being TRBD2 (5 bases). V was cut by 1 base and J by 5 bases, with 8 bases left in between. Germline assignment: CDR1 KGHDR and CDR2 SFDVKD. The length of the CDR3 is 14 residues. CDR3 sequence: CATSDLKGDNEQFF. DNA for the CDR3: TGTGCCACCAGTGATTTAAAGGGAGACAATGAGCAGTTCTTC.

This clonotype occurred many times. The chain employs TRBV12-3 or TRBV12-4 and TRBJ2-5; TRBD2 matches 11 bases. The CDR3 has 14 residues. Trimming removed 6 bases from V and 5 bases from J; junction bases left unmatched: 5. The CDR3 loop reads CASSYSGRGETQYF. CDR3 nucleotides: TGTGCCAGCAGCTATAGCGGGAGGGGGGAGACCCAGTACTTC.